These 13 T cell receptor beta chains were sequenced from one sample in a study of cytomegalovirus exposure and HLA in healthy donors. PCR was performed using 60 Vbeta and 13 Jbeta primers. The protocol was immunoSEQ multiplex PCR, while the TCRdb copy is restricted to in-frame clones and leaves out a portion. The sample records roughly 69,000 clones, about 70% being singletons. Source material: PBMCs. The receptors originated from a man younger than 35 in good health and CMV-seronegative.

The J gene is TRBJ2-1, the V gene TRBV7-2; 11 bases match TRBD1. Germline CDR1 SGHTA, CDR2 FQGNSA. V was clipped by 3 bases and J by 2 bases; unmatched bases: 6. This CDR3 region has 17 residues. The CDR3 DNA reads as TGTGCCAGCAGCTTCCCCGGGACAGGGGGGGCCTACAATGAGCAGTTCTTC. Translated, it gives CASSFPGTGGAYNEQFF.

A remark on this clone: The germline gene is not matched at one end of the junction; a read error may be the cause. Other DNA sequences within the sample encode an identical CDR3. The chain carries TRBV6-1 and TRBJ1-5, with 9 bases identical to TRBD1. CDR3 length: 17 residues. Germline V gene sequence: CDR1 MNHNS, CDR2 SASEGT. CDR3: CASSEGSGTGLNQPQHF. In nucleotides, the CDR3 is TGTGCCAGCAGCGAAGGTTCGGGGACAGGGCTCAATCAGCCCCAGCATTTT.

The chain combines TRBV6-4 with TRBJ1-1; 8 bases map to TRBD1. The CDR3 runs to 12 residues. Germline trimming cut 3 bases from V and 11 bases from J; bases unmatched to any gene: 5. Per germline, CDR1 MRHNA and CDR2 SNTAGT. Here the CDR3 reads CASSDRTGTAFF. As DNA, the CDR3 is TGTGCCAGCAGTGATAGGACAGGGACGGCTTTCTTT.

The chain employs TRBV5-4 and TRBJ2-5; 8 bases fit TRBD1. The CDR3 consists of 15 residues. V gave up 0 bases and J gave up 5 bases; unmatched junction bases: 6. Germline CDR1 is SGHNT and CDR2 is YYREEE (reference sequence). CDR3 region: CASSLDQGAGETQYF. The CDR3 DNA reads TGTGCCAGCAGCTTGGATCAGGGGGCGGGGGAGACCCAGTACTTC.

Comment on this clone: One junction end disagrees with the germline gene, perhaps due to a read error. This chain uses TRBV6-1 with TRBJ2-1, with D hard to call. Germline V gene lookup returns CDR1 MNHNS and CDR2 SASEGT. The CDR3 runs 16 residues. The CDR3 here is CASREGFTGLSEEQFF. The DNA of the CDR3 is TGTGCCAGCAGAGAAGGGTTCACTGGCCTTTCGGAGGAGCAGTTCTTC.

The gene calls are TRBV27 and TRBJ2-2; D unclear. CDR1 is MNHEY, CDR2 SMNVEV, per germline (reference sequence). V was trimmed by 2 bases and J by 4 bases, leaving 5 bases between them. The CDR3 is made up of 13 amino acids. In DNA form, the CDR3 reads TGTGCCAGCAGTTTACTACCCACCGGGGAGCTGTTTTTT. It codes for CASSLLPTGELFF.

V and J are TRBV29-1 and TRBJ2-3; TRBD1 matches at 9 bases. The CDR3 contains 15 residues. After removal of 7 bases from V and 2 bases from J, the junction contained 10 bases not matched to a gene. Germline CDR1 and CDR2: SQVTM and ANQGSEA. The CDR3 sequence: CSGRTGATFTDTQYF. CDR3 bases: TGCAGCGGAAGGACAGGGGCAACCTTCACAGATACGCAGTATTTT.

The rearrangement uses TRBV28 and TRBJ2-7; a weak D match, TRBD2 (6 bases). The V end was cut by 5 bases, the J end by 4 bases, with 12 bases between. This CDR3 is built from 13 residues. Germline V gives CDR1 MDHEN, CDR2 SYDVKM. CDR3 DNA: TGTGCCAGCAGTCTTCCAGGACTATACGAGCAGTACTTC. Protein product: CASSLPGLYEQYF.

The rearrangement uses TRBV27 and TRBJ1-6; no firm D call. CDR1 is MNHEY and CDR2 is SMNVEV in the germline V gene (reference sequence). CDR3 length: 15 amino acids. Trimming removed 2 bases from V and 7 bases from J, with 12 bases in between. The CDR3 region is CASSLRTGKNSPLHF. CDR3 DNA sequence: TGTGCCAGCAGTTTAAGGACGGGGAAGAATTCACCCCTCCACTTT.

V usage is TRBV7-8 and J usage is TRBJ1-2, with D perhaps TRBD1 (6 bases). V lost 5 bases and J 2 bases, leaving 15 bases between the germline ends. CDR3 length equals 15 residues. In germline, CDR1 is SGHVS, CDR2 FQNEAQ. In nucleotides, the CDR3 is TGTGCCAGCAGCACGGTCGGGCAGGGGAACTATGGCTACACCTTC. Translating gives CASSTVGQGNYGYTF.

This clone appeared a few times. The CDR3 region has the DNA TGTGCCAGCAGCTCAGAGGATCAGCCCCAGCATTTT. It encodes CASSSEDQPQHF. The chain recombines TRBV7-9 with TRBJ1-5; D uncertain. CDR3 length: 12 residues. The V gene lost 4 bases and the J gene lost 5 bases, with 6 bases spanning the gap. The germline gives CDR1 SEHNR, CDR2 FQNEAQ (reference sequence).

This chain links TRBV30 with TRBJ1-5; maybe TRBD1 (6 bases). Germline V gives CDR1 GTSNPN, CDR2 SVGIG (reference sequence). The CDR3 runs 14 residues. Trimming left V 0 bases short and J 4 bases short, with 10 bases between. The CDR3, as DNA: TGTGCCTGGAGTGTTGGCAGGGGTAATCAGCCCCAGCATTTT. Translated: CAWSVGRGNQPQHF. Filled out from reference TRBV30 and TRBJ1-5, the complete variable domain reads SQTIHQWPATLVQPVGSPLSLECTVEGTSNPNLYWYRQAAGRGLQLLFYSVGIGQISSEVPQNLSASRPQDRQFILSSKKLLLSDSGFYLCAWSVGRGNQPQHFGDGTRLSIL.

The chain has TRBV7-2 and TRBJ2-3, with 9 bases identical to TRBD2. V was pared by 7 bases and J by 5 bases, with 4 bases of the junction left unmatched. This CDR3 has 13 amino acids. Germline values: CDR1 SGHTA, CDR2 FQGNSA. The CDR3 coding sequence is TGTGCCAGCACCTTTAGCGGGGGAGATACGCAGTATTTT. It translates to CASTFSGGDTQYF.